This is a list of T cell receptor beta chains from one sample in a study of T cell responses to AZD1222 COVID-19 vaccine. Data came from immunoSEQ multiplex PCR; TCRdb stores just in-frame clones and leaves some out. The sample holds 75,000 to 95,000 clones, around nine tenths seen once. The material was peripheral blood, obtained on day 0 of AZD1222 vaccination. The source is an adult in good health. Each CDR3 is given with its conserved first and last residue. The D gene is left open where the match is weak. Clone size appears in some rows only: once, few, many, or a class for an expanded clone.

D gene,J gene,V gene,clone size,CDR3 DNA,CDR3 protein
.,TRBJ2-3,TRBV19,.,TGTGCCAGTAGTCGCCCCCCCTGGGGTACGCAGTATTTT,CASSRPPWGTQYF
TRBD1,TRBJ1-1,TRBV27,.,TGTGCCAGCAGAGGGACAGGGCAGAGGACTGAAGCTTTCTTT,CASRGTGQRTEAFF
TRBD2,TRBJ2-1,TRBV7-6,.,TGTGCCAGCAGCTTAAGAACTAGCGGGATTGAAGAGCAGTTCTTC,CASSLRTSGIEEQFF
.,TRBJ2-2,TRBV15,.,TGTGCCACCAGCAGAGGCCAGTCGAACACCGGGGAGCTGTTTTTT,CATSRGQSNTGELFF
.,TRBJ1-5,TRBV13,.,TGTGCCAGCAGCTTGGGGAGGTCAGGGGGCAATCAGCCCCAGCATTTT,CASSLGRSGGNQPQHF
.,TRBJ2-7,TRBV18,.,TGTGCCAGCTCACCAGGGGCCCCTCTGCAAGAGCAGTACTTC,CASSPGAPLQEQYF
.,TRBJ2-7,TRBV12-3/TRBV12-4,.,TGTGCCAGCAGTGCAACAAAATCCTACGAGCAGTACTTC,CASSATKSYEQYF
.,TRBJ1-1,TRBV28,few,TGTGCCAGCAGTACCCGGGACCCACCGGAAGCTTTCTTT,CASSTRDPPEAFF
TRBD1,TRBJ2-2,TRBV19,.,TGTGCCAGTAGTTTCCAGGGGGCGAACACCGGGGAGCTGTTTTTT,CASSFQGANTGELFF
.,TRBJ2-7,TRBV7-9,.,TGTGCCAGCAGCTTCCTCGTCTCCTACGAGCAGTACTTC,CASSFLVSYEQYF
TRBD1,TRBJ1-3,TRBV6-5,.,TGTGCCAGCAGTCAGACAGGGACGGGCGGAAACACCATATATTTT,CASSQTGTGGNTIYF
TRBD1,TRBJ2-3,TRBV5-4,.,TGTGCCAGCAGCCCCCAACAGGGGATGGATACGCAGTATTTT,CASSPQQGMDTQYF
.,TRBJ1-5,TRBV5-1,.,TGCGCCAGCAGCTCAGGGGAAGGGGGCAATCAGCCCCAGCATTTT,CASSSGEGGNQPQHF
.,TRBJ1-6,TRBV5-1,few,TGCGCCAGCAGAACGGCGGGGGCCTCCTATAATTCACCCCTCCACTTT,CASRTAGASYNSPLHF
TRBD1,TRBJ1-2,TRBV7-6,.,TGTGCCAGCAGCTTAGACAGGGGCTATGGCTACACCTTC,CASSLDRGYGYTF
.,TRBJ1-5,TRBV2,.,TGTGCCAGCAGTGTCAGAGGGGTAGGACAGCCCCAGCATTTT,CASSVRGVGQPQHF
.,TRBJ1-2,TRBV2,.,TGTGCCAGCGCGATAGACAGGTCCGGCTACACCTTC,CASAIDRSGYTF
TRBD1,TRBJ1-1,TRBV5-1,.,TGCGCCAGCAGCACGATGACAGGGTTCACTGAAGCTTTCTTT,CASSTMTGFTEAFF
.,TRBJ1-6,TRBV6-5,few,TGTGCCAGCAGTTATGAGGGGTCACACAATTCACCCCTCCACTTT,CASSYEGSHNSPLHF
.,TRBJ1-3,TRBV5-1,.,TGCGCCAGCAGCTTCGGACGGACAGACTCTGGAAACACCATATATTTT,CASSFGRTDSGNTIYF
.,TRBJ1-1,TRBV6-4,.,TGTGCCAGCAGTGACTCAATGGGCCAGGGAGAAGCTTTCTTT,CASSDSMGQGEAFF
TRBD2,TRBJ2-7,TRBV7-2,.,TGTGCCAGCAGCTTGGGACTAGCGATAGGAGAGCAGTACTTC,CASSLGLAIGEQYF
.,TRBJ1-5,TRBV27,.,TGTGCCAGCAGTTCAGGGAGTAATCAGCCCCAGCATTTT,CASSSGSNQPQHF
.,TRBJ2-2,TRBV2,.,TGTGCCAGCAGTGAAGACGCAGGGGTCACCGGGGAGCTGTTTTTT,CASSEDAGVTGELFF
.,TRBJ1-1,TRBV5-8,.,TGTGCCAGCAGCTTCCCCCGGACCCCTATAATGAACACTGAAGCTTTCTTT,CASSFPRTPIMNTEAFF
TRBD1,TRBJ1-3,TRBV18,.,TGTGCCAGCTCACTAGGGACAGGATCTGGAAACACCATATATTTT,CASSLGTGSGNTIYF
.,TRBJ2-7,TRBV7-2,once,TGTGCCAGCAGCCCCCGGGACGGTACCTACGAGCAGTACTTC,CASSPRDGTYEQYF
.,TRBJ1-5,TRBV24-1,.,TGTGCCACCCAGCCCGGAAGTCAACAGCCCCAGCATTTT,CATQPGSQQPQHF
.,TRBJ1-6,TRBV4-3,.,TGCGCCAGCAGCCAAGATCTGGACAGCTATAGATCACCCCTCCACTTT,CASSQDLDSYRSPLHF
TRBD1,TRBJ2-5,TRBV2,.,TGTGCCAGCAGTGGGGGGACAGACCAAGAGACCCAGTACTTC,CASSGGTDQETQYF
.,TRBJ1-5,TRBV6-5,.,TGTGCCAGCAGGTCCGGGAGGTATAGCAATCAGCCCCAGCATTTT,CASRSGRYSNQPQHF
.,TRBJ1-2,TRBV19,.,TGTGCCAGTAGTATAAATAGAAACTATGGCTACACCTTC,CASSINRNYGYTF
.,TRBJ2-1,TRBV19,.,TGTGCCAGTAGTATAGATAGAGGGAATGAGCAGTTCTTC,CASSIDRGNEQFF
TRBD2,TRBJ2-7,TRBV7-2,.,TGTGCCAGCAGCCGGACTAGCGGGAGTCCGTCCTACGAGCAGTACTTC,CASSRTSGSPSYEQYF
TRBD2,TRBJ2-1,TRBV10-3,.,TGTGCCATCACCTCTAGGACTAGCGGGAATGTGAATGAGCAGTTCTTC,CAITSRTSGNVNEQFF
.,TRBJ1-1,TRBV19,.,TGTGCCAGTAGTTTCGACAGGACCCCTAGGAGTGAAGCTTTCTTT,CASSFDRTPRSEAFF
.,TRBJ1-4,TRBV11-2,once,TGTGCCAGCAGCCCAGGGCCGGGGAATCCAACTAATGAAAAACTGTTTTTT,CASSPGPGNPTNEKLFF
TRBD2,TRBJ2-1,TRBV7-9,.,TGTGCCAGCAGCCGCGACGCTAGCGGGAGGTACAATGAGCAGTTCTTC,CASSRDASGRYNEQFF
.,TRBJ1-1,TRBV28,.,TGTGCCAGCAGCGCCCTCAGAGCTGAAGCTTTCTTT,CASSALRAEAFF
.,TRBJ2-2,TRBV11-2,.,TGTGCCAGCAGCTTAGTAGCACCCCAGGGAACCGGGGAGCTGTTTTTT,CASSLVAPQGTGELFF
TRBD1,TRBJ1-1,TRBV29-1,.,TGCAGCGCCTCACCTGGGGACAGGGGGAACACTGAAGCTTTCTTT,CSASPGDRGNTEAFF
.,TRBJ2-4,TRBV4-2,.,TGTGCCAGCAGCCAAGAGAGGGGGTTGGGCGGGATTGGATACTTC,CASSQERGLGGIGYF
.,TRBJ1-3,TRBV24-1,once,TGTGCCACCAGTGATCCGGGTACAAACTCTGGAAACACCATATATTTT,CATSDPGTNSGNTIYF
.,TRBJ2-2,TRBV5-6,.,TGTGCCAGCACCCGGGATAGAATGAACACCGGGGAGCTGTTTTTT,CASTRDRMNTGELFF
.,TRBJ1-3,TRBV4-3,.,TGCGCCAGCAGCCAAGAAACGGACTCTGGAAACACCATATATTTT,CASSQETDSGNTIYF
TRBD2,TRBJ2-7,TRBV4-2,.,TGTGCCAGCAGCCAGGCGGGAGGGCGAGACGAGCAGTACTTC,CASSQAGGRDEQYF